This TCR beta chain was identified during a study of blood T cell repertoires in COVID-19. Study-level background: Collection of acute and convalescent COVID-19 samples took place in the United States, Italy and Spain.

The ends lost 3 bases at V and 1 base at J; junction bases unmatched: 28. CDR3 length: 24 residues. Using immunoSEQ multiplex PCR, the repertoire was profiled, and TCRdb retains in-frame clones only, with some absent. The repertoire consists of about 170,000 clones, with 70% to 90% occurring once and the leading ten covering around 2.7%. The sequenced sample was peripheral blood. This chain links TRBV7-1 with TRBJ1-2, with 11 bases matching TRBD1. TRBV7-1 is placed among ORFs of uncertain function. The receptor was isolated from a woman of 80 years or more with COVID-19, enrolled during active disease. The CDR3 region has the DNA TGTGCCAGCAGCTCGTTCCCCCTCCGCGGGACAGGGGGAAGAATGATAGGGCGTAACTATGGCTACACCTTC. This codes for CASSSFPLRGTGGRMIGRNYGYTF.